The T cell receptor beta chain under discussion was sequenced for a study of T cell repertoires in aging, cancer and after chemotherapy. Study overall: Over several months to years, re-sampled healthy donor repertoires clearly shared clones.

TCR beta rearrangements were amplified from peripheral blood genomic DNA. TRB rearrangements spanning V, D and J were amplified using mixed TRB-A/B primers. MiXCR, run by TCRdb on the multiplex PCR reads, gives a single entry per CDR3 protein. Altogether around 12,000 distinct CDR3 sequences are present, roughly 25% being singletons, with the ten largest covering 45% to 55%. Points from the study as a whole: Median generation probability rose over the chemotherapy interval in each cancer cohort, suggesting rebound thymic output.

Germline V gene lookup returns CDR1 GTSNPN and CDR2 SVGIG (reference sequence). Trimming took off 4 bases at V and 4 bases at J, with 10 bases between the two ends. There are 12 residues in the CDR3. There are many counts of this clonotype. Its antigen is still unknown. The receptor was isolated from a human donor in good health. This rearrangement joins TRBV30 to TRBJ1-2; D might be TRBD1 (5 bases). Sequencing was performed on blood. CDR3 sequence reads: CAWTGRGYGYTF. The CDR3 nucleotides are TGTGCCTGGACAGGGCGAGGCTATGGCTACACCTTC.